This T cell receptor beta chain was identified in a study of Graves' ophthalmopathy and Graves' hyperthyroidism. This clonotype was seen ten or more times. TCR beta CDR3 amplification used RNA transcripts. An opening RT-PCR round employed HTBI primers and preceded a second-round multiplex PCR. TCRdb used MiXCR to reprocess the multiplex PCR reads, holding one entry per CDR3 protein. The table shows roughly 700,000 distinct CDR3 sequences, with approximately 40% occurring only once. The diagnostic workup employed clinical symptoms, serum thyroxine, TRAb, thyroid ultrasound and orbital computed tomography. Sequencing used peripheral blood. The clonotype originates from an adult man with Graves' ophthalmopathy.

The CDR3 is CASSITRDRVGGYTF. CDR3 nucleotides: TGTGCCAGCAGTATTACCCGGGACAGGGTCGGTGGCTACACCTTC. V gene TRBV2 combines with J gene TRBJ1-2; TRBD1 matches at 9 bases. In germline, CDR1 is SNHLY, CDR2 FYNNEI. This CDR3 contains 15 residues. Germline trimming cut 5 bases from V and 7 bases from J; bases unmatched to any gene: 11.